This T cell receptor (beta chain) is drawn from a study of T cell repertoires in cytomegalovirus infection. Study outcomes and limitations: Public TCR beta family frequency separated CMV-and-HLA carriers, including in an independent cohort. Dominant in the ex vivo response were TCR beta clonotypes restricted by HLA-C and specific for CMV.

TCRdb re-analysed the reads in MiXCR, keeping a single row per CDR3 protein. The sample gives fewer than 550,000 distinct CDR3 sequences, about 11% of which show up once; roughly 10% is in the top ten. The CDR3 covers 16 residues. The V end was cut by 4 bases, the J end by 6 bases, with 19 bases between. Germline loops: CDR1 MNHEY, CDR2 SMNVEV (reference sequence). This clonotype was recorded many times. Its cognate antigen is unknown. The chain is built from TRBV27 and TRBJ2-1, with D unclear. Material for sequencing was PBMCs. This clonotype was sampled from a human donor in good health (CMV status not recorded). Some clones in this sample may be carry-over from other donors' samples. The CDR3 spells CASSSSSPPVFNEQFF. CDR3 nucleotide sequence: TGTGCCAGCAGTTCAAGTAGTCCGCCCGTCTTCAATGAGCAGTTCTTC.